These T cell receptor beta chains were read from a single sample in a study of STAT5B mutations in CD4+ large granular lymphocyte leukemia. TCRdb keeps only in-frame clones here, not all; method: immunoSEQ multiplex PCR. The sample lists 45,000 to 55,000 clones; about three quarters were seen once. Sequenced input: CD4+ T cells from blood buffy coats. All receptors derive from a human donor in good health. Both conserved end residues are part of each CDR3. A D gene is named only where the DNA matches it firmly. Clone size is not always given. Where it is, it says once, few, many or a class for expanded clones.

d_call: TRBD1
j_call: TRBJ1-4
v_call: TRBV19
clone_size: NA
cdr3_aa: CASSIGTGGGEKLFF
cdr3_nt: TGTGCCAGTAGTATTGGCACAGGGGGAGGTGAAAAACTGTTTTTT

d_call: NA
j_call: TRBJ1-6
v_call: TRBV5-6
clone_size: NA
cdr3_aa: CASSLRSTPLHF
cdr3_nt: TGTGCCAGCAGCTTGCGGTCGACACCCCTCCACTTT

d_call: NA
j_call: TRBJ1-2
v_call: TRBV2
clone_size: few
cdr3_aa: CASSAEGSYGYTF
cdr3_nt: TGTGCCAGCAGTGCCGAGGGGAGCTATGGCTACACCTTC

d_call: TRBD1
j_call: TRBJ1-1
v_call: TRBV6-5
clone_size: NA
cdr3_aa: CASSRQGGTEAFF
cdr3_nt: TGTGCCAGCAGTCGACAGGGAGGCACTGAAGCTTTCTTT

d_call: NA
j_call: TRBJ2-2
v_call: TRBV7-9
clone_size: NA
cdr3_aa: CASSRMGQAGELFF
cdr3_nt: TGTGCCAGCAGCCGAATGGGGCAGGCCGGGGAGCTGTTTTTT

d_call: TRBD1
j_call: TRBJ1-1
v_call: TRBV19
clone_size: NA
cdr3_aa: CATSGQLNTEAFF
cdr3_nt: TGTGCCACCTCGGGACAGCTGAACACTGAAGCTTTCTTT

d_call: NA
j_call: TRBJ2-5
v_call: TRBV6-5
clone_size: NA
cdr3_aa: CATKAGFGGETQYF
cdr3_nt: TGTGCCACCAAGGCAGGATTCGGGGGAGAGACCCAGTACTTC

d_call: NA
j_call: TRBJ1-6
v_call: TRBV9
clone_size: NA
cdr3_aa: CASSVGTRDSPLHF
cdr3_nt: TGTGCCAGCAGCGTAGGGACGCGGGATTCACCCCTCCACTTT

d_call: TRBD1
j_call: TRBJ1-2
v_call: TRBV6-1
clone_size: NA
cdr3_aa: CASMIPGQGGGYTF
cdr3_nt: TGTGCCAGCATGATCCCGGGACAGGGAGGTGGCTACACCTTC

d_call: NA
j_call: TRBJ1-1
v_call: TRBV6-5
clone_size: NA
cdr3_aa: CASSYGSGNTEAFF
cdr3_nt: TGTGCCAGCAGTTACGGGTCAGGGAACACTGAAGCTTTCTTT

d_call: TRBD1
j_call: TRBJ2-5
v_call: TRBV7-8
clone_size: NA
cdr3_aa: CASSPTLDRGETQYF
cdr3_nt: TGTGCCAGCAGCCCAACCTTAGACAGGGGAGAGACCCAGTACTTC

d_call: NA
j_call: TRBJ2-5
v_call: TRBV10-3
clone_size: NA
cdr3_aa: CAISDSRHESGETQYF
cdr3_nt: TGTGCCATCAGTGACTCTCGACACGAGTCGGGGGAGACCCAGTACTTC

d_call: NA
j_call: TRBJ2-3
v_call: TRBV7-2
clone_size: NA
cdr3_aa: CASSLGGRATSTDTQYF
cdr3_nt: TGTGCCAGCAGCTTAGGGGGGCGTGCTACTAGCACAGATACGCAGTATTTT

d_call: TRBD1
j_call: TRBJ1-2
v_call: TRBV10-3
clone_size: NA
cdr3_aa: CAISPGTGLGYTF
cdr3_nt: TGTGCCATCAGCCCGGGGACAGGGCTTGGCTACACCTTC

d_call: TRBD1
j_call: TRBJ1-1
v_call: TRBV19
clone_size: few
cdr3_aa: CASSPPGQANTEAFF
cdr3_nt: TGTGCCAGTAGCCCACCGGGACAGGCGAACACTGAAGCTTTCTTT

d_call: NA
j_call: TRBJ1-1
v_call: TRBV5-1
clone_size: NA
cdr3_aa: CASSFVQGTEAFF
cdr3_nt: TGCGCCAGCAGCTTTGTCCAGGGCACTGAAGCTTTCTTT

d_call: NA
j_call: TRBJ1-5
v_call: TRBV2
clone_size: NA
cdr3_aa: CASSPENQPQHF
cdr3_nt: TGTGCCAGCAGTCCCGAGAATCAGCCCCAGCATTTT

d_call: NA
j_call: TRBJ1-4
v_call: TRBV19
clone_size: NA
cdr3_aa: CASRGVKGEKLFF
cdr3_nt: TGTGCCAGTAGGGGGGTGAAAGGTGAAAAACTGTTTTTT

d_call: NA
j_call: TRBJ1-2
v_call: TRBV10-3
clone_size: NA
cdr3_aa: CAISATGDYGYTF
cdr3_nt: TGTGCCATCAGCGCTACCGGGGACTATGGCTACACCTTC

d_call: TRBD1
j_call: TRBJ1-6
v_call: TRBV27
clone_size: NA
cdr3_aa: CASSPIRGGNSPLHF
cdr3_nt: TGTGCCAGCAGTCCGATCAGGGGGGGTAATTCACCCCTCCACTTT

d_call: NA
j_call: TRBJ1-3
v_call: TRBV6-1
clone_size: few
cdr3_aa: CASRQTDGNTIYF
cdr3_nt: TGTGCCAGCAGACAGACAGATGGAAACACCATATATTTT

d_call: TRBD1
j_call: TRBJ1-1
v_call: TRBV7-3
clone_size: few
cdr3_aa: CASSRGQGTEAFF
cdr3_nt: TGTGCCAGCAGTCGCGGACAGGGCACTGAAGCTTTCTTT